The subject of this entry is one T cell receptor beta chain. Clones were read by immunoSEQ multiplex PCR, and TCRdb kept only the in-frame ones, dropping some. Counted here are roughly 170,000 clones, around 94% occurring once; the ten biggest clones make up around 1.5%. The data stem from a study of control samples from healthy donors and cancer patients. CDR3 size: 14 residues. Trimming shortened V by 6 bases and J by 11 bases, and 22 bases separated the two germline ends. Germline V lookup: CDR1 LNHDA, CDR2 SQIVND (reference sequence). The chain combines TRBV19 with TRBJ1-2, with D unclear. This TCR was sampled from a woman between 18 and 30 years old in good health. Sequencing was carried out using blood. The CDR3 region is CASRRIDPPLGYTF. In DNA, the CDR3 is TGTGCCAGTAGGAGAATCGACCCTCCCTTAGGGTACACCTTC.